This T cell receptor (beta chain) was documented in a study of shared clonotypes between healthy human individuals. It was CD45RO-negative cells, positively selected for CCR7, that made up naive CD8 cells, with terminally differentiated effector memory CD45RA+ cells excluded. Assay: immunoSEQ multiplex PCR; the TCRdb copy retains only in-frame clones and omits some. The sample yields millions of clones, over 85% seen once. This clone was recorded once. This CDR3 region has 18 residues. The specimen was naive CD8+ T cells sorted from blood. The J gene is TRBJ2-2, the V gene TRBV21-1; the table's TRBD1 call for D was not verified on the DNA. TRBV21-1 constitutes a pseudogene. The sequence was obtained from a man younger than 35 in good health. In nucleotides, the CDR3 is TGTGCCAGCAGCAACCCCTCAGACAGCGTAAAGAACACCGGGGAGCTGTTTTTT. Protein product: CASSNPSDSVKNTGELFF.